Sequencing of this T cell receptor (beta chain) was carried out in a study of OX40 agonist ivuxolimab in advanced cancers. Study in general: Three individuals attained partial responses, comprising one hepatocellular carcinoma case and two cutaneous melanoma cases.

Whole-study findings and limits: Clonal expansion from baseline to week 6 occurred in both CD4+ and CD8+ T cells. Researchers did not determine the expanded peripheral T cells' antigen specificity.

Regarding this clone: Its matching antigen is unknown.

Sequencing used immunoSEQ multiplex PCR; TCRdb keeps in-frame clones, though not all of them. In the table there are about 71,000 clones, about nine tenths of which are singletons. Germline values: CDR1 MDHEN, CDR2 SYDVKM. Trimming cost V 11 bases and J 0 bases, with 17 bases left between them. This CDR3 comprises 15 residues. The cohort excluded patients with autoimmune disease history or systemic immunosuppression. This specimen was CD4+ or CD8+ T cells sorted from blood, taken in a trial of the OX40 agonist ivuxolimab. The receptor comes from an adult with an advanced solid tumor such as melanoma, head and neck, liver or kidney cancer. J is TRBJ1-5 and V is TRBV28; no clear D. The CDR3 nucleotides read TGTGCCGGAAGCGGGCCTACCTCTAGCAATCAGCCCCAGCATTTT. Its protein is CAGSGPTSSNQPQHF.